The 26 T cell receptor beta chains reported below all come from one sample, sequenced in a study of cytotoxic CD8 clonotypes in ibrutinib-treated CLL. Some clones are missing from TCRdb's copy, which holds only in-frame ones; the method was immunoSEQ multiplex PCR. This table has some 290,000 clones, around four fifths appearing once. The sample in question was PBMCs, obtained before ibrutinib treatment. The receptor source for this set is a human donor with chronic lymphocytic leukemia.

This sequence joins TRBV15 and TRBJ2-3; TRBD2 matches at 7 bases. The CDR3 length is 16 residues. The ends lost 8 bases at V and 6 bases at J; junction bases unmatched: 17. Germline V gene sequence: CDR1 LNHNV, CDR2 YYDKDF (reference sequence). The CDR3 is CATRHVLADSPDTQYF. The CDR3 DNA reads as TGTGCCACCCGACATGTTCTAGCGGATTCTCCTGATACGCAGTATTTT.

The chain uses TRBV6-5 and TRBJ2-2, with 7 bases identical to TRBD2. Trimming at V came to 8 bases and at J to 7 bases, leaving 10 bases not matched to a gene. This CDR3 is 14 amino acids long. From germline, CDR1 is MNHEY and CDR2 SVGAGI. Here the CDR3 DNA reads TGTGCCAGCCTCCGGAGCGGGAAGAACGGGGAGCTGTTTTTT. Protein: CASLRSGKNGELFF.

The V call is TRBV27, the J call TRBJ1-4, with 7 bases matching TRBD1. V lost 5 bases and J lost 8; bases outside the gene matches: 8. The length of the CDR3 is 14 residues. Germline values: CDR1 MNHEY, CDR2 SMNVEV (reference sequence). The CDR3 loop is CASSRQGGLEKLFF. In nucleotides, the CDR3 is TGTGCCAGCAGTCGACAGGGTGGGTTGGAAAAACTGTTTTTT.

The chain joins TRBV27 to TRBJ2-7; D is possibly TRBD1 (6 bases). V dropped 4 bases and J dropped 1 base, with 14 bases sitting between them. The germline CDR1 and CDR2 sequences are MNHEY and SMNVEV (reference sequence). CDR3 size: 15 residues. The CDR3 sequence is CASSWAGTPSYEQYF. CDR3 in DNA: TGTGCCAGCAGTTGGGCCGGGACACCATCCTACGAGCAGTACTTC.

The chain couples TRBV29-1 to TRBJ1-3; D gene unclear. Germline V gives CDR1 SQVTM, CDR2 ANQGSEA. This CDR3 is built from 13 residues. V lost 4 bases and J 0 bases, leaving 7 bases between the germline ends. CDR3 region: CSVVGSSGNTIYF. The DNA for the CDR3 is TGCAGCGTTGTCGGATCCTCTGGAAACACCATATATTTT.

The rearrangement links TRBV9 to TRBJ1-3, with 8 bases that match TRBD1. V gave up 2 bases and J gave up 1 base; unmatched junction bases: 8. The CDR3 loop spans 17 amino acids. CDR1 is SGDLS and CDR2 is YYNGEE in the germline V gene. CDR3 bases: TGTGCCAGCAGCGTTCAGACAGGGGAGTCTTCTGGAAACACCATATATTTT. It codes for CASSVQTGESSGNTIYF.

The J gene is TRBJ2-3, the V gene TRBV27, with D perhaps TRBD1 (6 bases). The V end was cut by 6 bases, the J end by 2 bases, with 12 bases between. The CDR3 is made up of 14 amino acids. In germline, CDR1 is MNHEY, CDR2 SMNVEV (reference sequence). Here the CDR3 DNA reads TGTGCCAGCAGCAGAGGGGGACACACAGATACGCAGTATTTT. The encoded protein is CASSRGGHTDTQYF.

The chain joins TRBV27 to TRBJ2-1; 16 nucleotides agree with TRBD2. Germline loops: CDR1 MNHEY, CDR2 SMNVEV (reference sequence). The CDR3 length is 19 residues. The junction had 9 bases not matched to a gene; V was cut back by 7 bases and J by 0 bases. The CDR3 sequence is CASTQGGLAGGPSYNEQFF. CDR3 DNA sequence: TGTGCCAGCACCCAAGGGGGACTAGCGGGAGGGCCCTCCTACAATGAGCAGTTCTTC.

The chain has TRBV6-1 and TRBJ2-5; D remains unclear. The germline CDR1 and CDR2 sequences are MNHNS and SASEGT. V lost 6 bases to trimming and J lost 2 bases, with 10 bases between them. This CDR3 region has 13 residues. CDR3 nucleotides: TGTGCCAGCAGCGCGGCAGGACAAGAGACCCAGTACTTC. Protein sequence: CASSAAGQETQYF.

The rearrangement joins TRBV7-9 to TRBJ2-1, with 14 bases lining up with TRBD2. The trim removed 4 bases at V and 0 bases at J, leaving 2 bases unmatched. The CDR3 is 17 residues long. CDR1 and CDR2 (germline): SEHNR, FQNEAQ (reference sequence). CDR3 nucleotide sequence: TGTGCCAGCAGCTCGGGACTAGCGGGAGTCTCCTACAATGAGCAGTTCTTC. Protein sequence: CASSSGLAGVSYNEQFF.

The genes are TRBV28 and TRBJ1-5; maybe TRBD1 (6 bases). CDR1 is MDHEN and CDR2 is SYDVKM in the germline V gene. This CDR3 is 15 amino acids long. V lost 6 bases to trimming and J lost 6 bases, with 18 bases between them. The CDR3: CASRDTAGEGQPQHF. The CDR3 DNA is TGTGCCAGCAGGGATACGGCAGGGGAGGGTCAGCCCCAGCATTTT.

The rearrangement uses TRBV28 and TRBJ2-7, with D possibly TRBD1 on 8 matching bases. This CDR3 region has 17 residues. V was shortened by 2 bases and J by 0 bases, with 17 bases between the two germline ends. Germline assignment: CDR1 MDHEN and CDR2 SYDVKM. The CDR3 loop reads CASSLGQGLIHSYEQYF. CDR3 nucleotide sequence: TGTGCCAGCAGTTTAGGACAGGGACTAATTCACTCCTACGAGCAGTACTTC.

The genes are TRBV9 and TRBJ2-2; no definite D call. V lost 1 base and J lost 5, with 6 bases in between. The CDR3 is 13 amino acids. The germline gives CDR1 SGDLS, CDR2 YYNGEE. CDR3 in DNA: TGTGCCAGCAGCGTAACATGGACCGGGGAGCTGTTTTTT. This translates into CASSVTWTGELFF.

The chain carries TRBV19 and TRBJ2-3, with TRBD2 matching 9 bases. The CDR3 runs 17 residues. Germline values: CDR1 LNHDA, CDR2 SQIVND (reference sequence). V was clipped by 1 base and J by 1 base; unmatched bases: 6. CDR3 sequence reads: CASSIAAGGDRTDTQYF. In nucleotides, the CDR3 is TGTGCCAGTAGTATAGCGGCGGGAGGGGACCGCACAGATACGCAGTATTTT.

The J gene is TRBJ2-1, the V gene TRBV30; D is undetermined. Germline values: CDR1 GTSNPN, CDR2 SVGIG (reference sequence). This CDR3 has 16 amino acids. With 2 bases removed from V and 7 bases from J, the gap between germline ends came to 21 bases. The CDR3 DNA reads TGTGCCTGGAGTCCTGGTCCGACCCTCATTTGGAATGAGCAGTTCTTC. Translated: CAWSPGPTLIWNEQFF.

This clone was recorded a few times. The rearrangement joins TRBV6-1 to TRBJ1-5; no reliable D call. CDR1 is MNHNS and CDR2 is SASEGT in the germline V gene. This CDR3 region has 14 residues. Trimming removed 0 bases at V and 4 bases at J, with 7 bases between. CDR3 in DNA: TGTGCCAGCAGTGAAGCAGGACCAAATCAGCCCCAGCATTTT. This codes for CASSEAGPNQPQHF.

The chain couples TRBV11-2 to TRBJ1-1; D not certain. Germline-derived CDR1 and CDR2 are SGHAT and FQNNGV. The length of the CDR3 is 15 residues. V gave up 1 base and J gave up 5 bases, with 14 bases separating them. As DNA, the CDR3 is TGTGCCAGCAGCTTAGGATACGGCAGCTGGACTGAAGCTTTCTTT. Translation gives CASSLGYGSWTEAFF.

This clone was seen just once. The chain employs TRBV27 and TRBJ1-1; unclear D gene. This CDR3 is built from 15 residues. Germline values: CDR1 MNHEY, CDR2 SMNVEV (reference sequence). V was pared by 3 bases and J by 3 bases, with 14 bases between. CDR3 in amino acids: CASSFFADRDTEAFF. CDR3 in DNA: TGTGCCAGCAGTTTCTTTGCAGACCGGGACACTGAAGCTTTCTTT.

The chain joins TRBV11-3 to TRBJ2-7, with a possible D match to TRBD1 (5 bases). V was pared by 1 base and J by 0 bases, with 10 bases between. The germline CDR1 and CDR2 sequences are SGHNT and YENEEA. The CDR3 has 15 amino acids. The CDR3 protein is CASSLGGSTSYEQYF. The CDR3 DNA reads TGTGCCAGCAGCTTAGGGGGCTCAACCTCCTACGAGCAGTACTTC.

The V and J genes are TRBV7-8 and TRBJ2-1, with 10 bases fitting TRBD2. Germline values: CDR1 SGHVS, CDR2 FQNEAQ. This CDR3 contains 17 residues. With 6 bases clipped from V and 6 bases from J, the junction kept 14 bases outside the gene matches. The CDR3 DNA reads as TGTGCCAGCAGTCACGGACCAACTAGCGGGGAGGGCAATGAGCAGTTCTTC. This sequence encodes CASSHGPTSGEGNEQFF.

This sequence joins TRBV11-2 and TRBJ2-7, with 11 bases lining up with TRBD2. V was pared by 1 base and J by 3 bases, with 11 bases of the junction left unmatched. The CDR3 has 18 amino acids. The germline V gene encodes CDR1 SGHAT and CDR2 FQNNGV. The CDR3 DNA reads TGTGCCAGCAGCTTAGTAGGCCTAGCGGGAGGACCCAACTACGAGCAGTACTTC. Its translation: CASSLVGLAGGPNYEQYF.

The V and J genes are TRBV2 and TRBJ2-2; possible D gene TRBD2, 6 bases. This CDR3 region has 14 residues. Germline CDR1 is SNHLY and CDR2 is FYNNEI. V lost 8 bases and J 5 bases, leaving 15 bases between the germline ends. In nucleotides, the CDR3 is TGTGCCAGCCGAACGGGGGTCGGAACCGGGGAGCTGTTTTTT. As protein: CASRTGVGTGELFF. The full variable domain, with the rest looked up from reference TRBV2 and TRBJ2-2, is EPEVTQTPSHQVTQMGQEVILRCVPISNHLYFYWYRQILGQKVEFLVSFYNNEISEKSEIFDDQFSVERPDGSNFTLKIRSTKLEDSAMYFCASRTGVGTGELFFGEGSRLTVL.

The gene calls are TRBV7-9 and TRBJ2-6; D is undetermined. V lost 5 bases to trimming and J lost 0 bases, with 11 bases between them. This CDR3 is built from 16 residues. Looked up from germline, CDR1 is SEHNR and CDR2 is FQNEAQ (reference sequence). Here the CDR3 reads CASSPFRDSGANVLTF. CDR3 nucleotide sequence: TGTGCCAGCAGCCCATTCCGTGACTCTGGGGCCAACGTCCTGACTTTC.

This chain joins TRBV5-1 and TRBJ2-3; no reliable D call. The CDR3 sequence is 14 residues long. V lost 0 bases and J 3 bases, leaving 8 bases between the germline ends. Germline loops: CDR1 SGHRS, CDR2 YFSETQ. CDR3 sequence reads: CASSLAKYTDTQYF. The CDR3 DNA sequence: TGCGCCAGCAGCTTGGCAAAGTATACAGATACGCAGTATTTT.

On this clone: The same CDR3 is also encoded by other DNA sequences in this sample. The chain employs TRBV18 and TRBJ2-1; D is perhaps TRBD2 (6 bases). Looked up from germline, CDR1 is KGHSH and CDR2 is LQKENI. The CDR3 has 16 residues. Trimming cost V 3 bases and J 1 base, with 13 bases left between them. The CDR3: CASSPRAGSSYNEQFF. In DNA, the CDR3 is TGTGCCAGCTCACCGAGGGCGGGGAGTTCCTACAATGAGCAGTTCTTC. The full variable domain, in which reference TRBV18 and TRBJ2-1 provide the parts outside the CDR3, is NAGVMQNPRHLVRRRGQEARLRCSPMKGHSHVYWYRQLPEEGLKFMVYLQKENIIDESGMPKERFSAEFPKEGPSILRIQQVVRGDSAAYFCASSPRAGSSYNEQFFGPGTRLTVL.

This clone was recorded a few times. This chain uses TRBV5-1 with TRBJ2-3; 7 bases are a match to TRBD2. V shed 1 base, J shed 1 base, and the junction held 3 bases outside the gene matches. This CDR3 is 15 amino acids long. The V gene's germline CDR1 is SGHRS and CDR2 YFSETQ. The CDR3 bases are TGCGCCAGCAGCTTGATAGCGGGTGGCACAGATACGCAGTATTTT. Residues: CASSLIAGGTDTQYF. The full variable domain, rest sourced from reference TRBV5-1 and TRBJ2-3, is KAGVTQTPRYLIKTRGQQVTLSCSPISGHRSVSWYQQTPGQGLQFLFEYFSETQRNKGNFPGRFSGRQFSNSRSEMNVSTLELGDSALYLCASSLIAGGTDTQYFGPGTRLTVL.